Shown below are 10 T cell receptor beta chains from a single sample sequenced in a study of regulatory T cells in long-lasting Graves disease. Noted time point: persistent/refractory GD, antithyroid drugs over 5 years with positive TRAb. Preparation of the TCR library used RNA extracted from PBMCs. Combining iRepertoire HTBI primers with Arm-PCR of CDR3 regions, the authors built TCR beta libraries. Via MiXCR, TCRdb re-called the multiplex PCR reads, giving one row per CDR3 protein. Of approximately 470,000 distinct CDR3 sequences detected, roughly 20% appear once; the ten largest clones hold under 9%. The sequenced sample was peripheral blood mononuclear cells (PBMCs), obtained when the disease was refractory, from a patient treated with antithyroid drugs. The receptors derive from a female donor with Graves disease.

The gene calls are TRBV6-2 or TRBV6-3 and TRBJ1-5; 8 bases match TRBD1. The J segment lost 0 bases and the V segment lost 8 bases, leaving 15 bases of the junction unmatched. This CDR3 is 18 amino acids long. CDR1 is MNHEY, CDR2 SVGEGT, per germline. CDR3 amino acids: CASSRGPRTGHSNQPQHF. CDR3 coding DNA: TGTGCCAGCTCCAGGGGGCCCCGGACAGGTCATAGCAATCAGCCCCAGCATTTT.

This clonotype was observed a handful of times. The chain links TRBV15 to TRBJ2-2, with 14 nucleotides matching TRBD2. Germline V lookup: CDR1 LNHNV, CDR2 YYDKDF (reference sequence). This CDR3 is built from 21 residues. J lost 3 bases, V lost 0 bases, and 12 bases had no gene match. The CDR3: CATSRDRQGTSGRGDTGELFF. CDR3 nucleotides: TGTGCCACCAGCAGAGACCGGCAAGGGACTAGCGGGAGAGGCGACACCGGGGAGCTGTTTTTT.

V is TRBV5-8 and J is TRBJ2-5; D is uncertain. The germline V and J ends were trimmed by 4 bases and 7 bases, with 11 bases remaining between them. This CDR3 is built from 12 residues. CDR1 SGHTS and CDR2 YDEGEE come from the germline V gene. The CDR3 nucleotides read TGTGCCAGCAGCCCCCAGAGAGGGACCCAGTACTTC. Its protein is CASSPQRGTQYF.

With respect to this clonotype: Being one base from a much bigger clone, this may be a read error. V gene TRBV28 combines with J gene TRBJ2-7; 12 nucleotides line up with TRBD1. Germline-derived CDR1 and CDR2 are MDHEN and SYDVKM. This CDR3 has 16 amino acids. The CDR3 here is CTSTKAGTGGRGEQYF. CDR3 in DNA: TGTACCAGCACAAAGGCCGGGACAGGGGGCCGCGGAGAGCAGTACTTC.

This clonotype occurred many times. CDR3 DNA sequence: TGTGCCAGCAGCTTAGACGATCTAGGACTAGCGGGATACTACGAGCAGTACTTC. Residues: CASSLDDLGLAGYYEQYF. V gene TRBV11-1 combines with J gene TRBJ2-7; 12 bases align to TRBD2. The CDR3 has 18 residues. Germline V CDR1 and CDR2: SGHAT, FQDESV (reference sequence). V trimming: 1 base; J trimming: 3 bases; junction bases outside the gene matches: 10.

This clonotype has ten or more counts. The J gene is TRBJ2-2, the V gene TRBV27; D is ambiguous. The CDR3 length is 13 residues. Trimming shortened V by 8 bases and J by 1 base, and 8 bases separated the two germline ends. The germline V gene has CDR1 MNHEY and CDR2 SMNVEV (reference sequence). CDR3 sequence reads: CASARENTGELFF. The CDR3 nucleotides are TGTGCCAGCGCCCGTGAGAACACCGGGGAGCTGTTTTTT.

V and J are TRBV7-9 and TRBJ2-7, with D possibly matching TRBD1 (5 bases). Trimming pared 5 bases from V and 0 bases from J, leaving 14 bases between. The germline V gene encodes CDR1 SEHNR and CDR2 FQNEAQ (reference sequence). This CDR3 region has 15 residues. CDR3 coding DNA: TGTGCCAGCAGCCTATTGGGGCCGGGCTCCTACGAGCAGTACTTC. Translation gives CASSLLGPGSYEQYF.

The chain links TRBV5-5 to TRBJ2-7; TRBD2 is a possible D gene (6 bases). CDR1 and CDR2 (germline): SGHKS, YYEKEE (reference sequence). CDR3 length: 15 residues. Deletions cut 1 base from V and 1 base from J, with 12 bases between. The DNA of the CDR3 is TGTGCCAGCAGCTTGTTTGACAGCGGGTCCTACGAGCAGTACTTC. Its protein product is CASSLFDSGSYEQYF. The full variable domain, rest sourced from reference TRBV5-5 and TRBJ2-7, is DAGVTQSPTHLIKTRGQQVTLRCSPISGHKSVSWYQQVLGQGPQFIFQYYEKEERGRGNFPDRFSARQFPNYSSELNVNALLLGDSALYLCASSLFDSGSYEQYFGPGTRLTVT.

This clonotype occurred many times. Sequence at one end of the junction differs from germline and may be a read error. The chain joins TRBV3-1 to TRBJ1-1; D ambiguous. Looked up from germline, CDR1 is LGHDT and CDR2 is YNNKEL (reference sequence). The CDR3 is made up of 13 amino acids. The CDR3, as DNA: TGTGCCAGCAGCCAGGTTCCTAACAGTGAAGCTTTCTTT. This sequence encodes CASSQVPNSEAFF. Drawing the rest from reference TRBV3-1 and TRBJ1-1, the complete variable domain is DTAVSQTPKYLVTQMGNDKSIKCEQNLGHDTMYWYKQDSKKFLKIMFSYNNKELIINETVPNRFSPKSPDKAHLNLHINSLELGDSAVYFCASSQVPNSEAFFGQGTRLTVV.

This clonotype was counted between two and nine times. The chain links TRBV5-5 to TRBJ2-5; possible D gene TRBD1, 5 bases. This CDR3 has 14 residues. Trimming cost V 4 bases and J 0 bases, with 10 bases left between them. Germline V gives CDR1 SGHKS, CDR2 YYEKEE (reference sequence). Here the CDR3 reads CASSRTGHQETQYF. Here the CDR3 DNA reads TGTGCCAGCAGCCGAACAGGTCACCAAGAGACCCAGTACTTC.